The 15 T cell receptor beta chains below all came from one sample that was sequenced in a study of Ad26.COV2.S vaccination and SARS-CoV-2 variants. The data were produced by immunoSEQ multiplex PCR, yet TCRdb's version contains in-frame clones alone and is incomplete. This table holds under 500,000 clones, 92% found once. Treatment defined: roughly 20 received Ad26.COV2.S at low or high dose, single or two shots; roughly five received placebo; per-sample allocation not given. Material that was analyzed had been drawn on day 63 after the first vaccine or placebo injection. The sequencing here drew on peripheral blood, taken in a trial of Ad26.COV2.S vaccine versus placebo. These receptors all stem from a person aged 18-60 years who received the Ad26.COV2.S COVID-19 vaccine or a placebo.

The rearrangement links TRBV19 to TRBJ2-7; D possibly corresponds to TRBD1 (5 bases). This CDR3 contains 13 residues. Per germline, CDR1 LNHDA and CDR2 SQIVND (reference sequence). V was clipped by 3 bases and J by 4 bases, with 10 bases between them. The CDR3 bases are TGTGCCAGTAGTATGCAGGGATTGTACGAGCAGTACTTC. Amino acid sequence: CASSMQGLYEQYF.

The rearrangement uses TRBV24-1 and TRBJ2-2; TRBD2 is a possible D gene (6 bases). There are 14 residues in the CDR3. Trimming left V 7 bases short and J 1 base short, with 9 bases between. Germline V gene lookup returns CDR1 KGHDR and CDR2 SFDVKD. The CDR3 nucleotides are TGTGCCACCAGGGGGGGATTGAACACCGGGGAGCTGTTTTTT. It encodes CATRGGLNTGELFF.

The chain combines TRBV7-2 with TRBJ1-2, with 8 nucleotides matching TRBD1. In germline, CDR1 is SGHTA, CDR2 FQGNSA. V was clipped by 1 base and J by 3 bases; unmatched bases: 4. The CDR3 has 15 residues. CDR3 region: CASSLVTGGYYGYTF. For the CDR3, the DNA is TGTGCCAGCAGCTTAGTCACAGGGGGTTACTATGGCTACACCTTC.

CDR3 sequence reads: CASGPKGGNSPLHF. DNA for the CDR3: TGTGCCAGCGGTCCCAAAGGGGGTAATTCACCCCTCCACTTT. This sequence joins TRBV6-5 and TRBJ1-6, with D perhaps matching TRBD1 (6 bases). Trimming took off 8 bases at V and 6 bases at J, with 14 bases between the two ends. The germline V gene has CDR1 MNHEY and CDR2 SVGAGI. This CDR3 is 14 amino acids long.

The rearrangement joins TRBV3-1 (or the pseudogene TRBV3-2) to TRBJ1-5; the D gene is possibly TRBD1 (6 bases). Germline CDR1 LGHDT, CDR2 YNNKEL (reference sequence). The CDR3 is 17 amino acids. Trimming shortened V by 3 bases and J by 6 bases, and 21 bases separated the two germline ends. CDR3 DNA: TGTGCCAGCAGCCATTTACGGGACACCTATAACGTTCAGCCCCAGCATTTT. It encodes CASSHLRDTYNVQPQHF.

The CDR3 nucleotides are TGTGCCAGCAGTGGGGGGAAGGGGGATACGCAGTATTTT. It yields the protein CASSGGKGDTQYF. The rearrangement joins TRBV12-3 or TRBV12-4 to TRBJ2-3, with a possible D match to TRBD2 (6 bases). This CDR3 is built from 13 residues. The V end lost 5 bases, the J end lost 6 bases, and 12 bases lay between the germline ends.

This clone was seen once. The genes are TRBV7-6 and TRBJ2-7; D possibly corresponds to TRBD2 (7 bases). V lost 6 bases, J lost 4 bases, and 16 bases lay in between. This CDR3 is built from 14 residues. Germline assignment: CDR1 SGHVS and CDR2 FNYEAQ. The CDR3 region is CASSPGGPIYEQYF. CDR3 sequence (DNA): TGTGCCAGCAGTCCCGGGGGGCCGATTTACGAGCAGTACTTC.

The chain employs TRBV11-2 and TRBJ2-7; no reliable D call. The CDR3 totals 11 residues. Trimming took off 4 bases at V and 3 bases at J, with 4 bases between the two ends. Germline loops: CDR1 SGHAT, CDR2 FQNNGV. CDR3 region: CASSWNYEQYF. In DNA form, the CDR3 reads TGTGCCAGCAGCTGGAACTACGAGCAGTACTTC. Combining the CDR3 with reference TRBV11-2 and TRBJ2-7 gives the whole variable domain EAGVAQSPRYKIIEKRQSVAFWCNPISGHATLYWYQQILGQGPKLLIQFQNNGVVDDSQLPKDRFSAERLKGVDSTLKIQPAKLEDSAVYLCASSWNYEQYFGPGTRLTVT.

The chain has TRBV4-3 and TRBJ2-7; 7 nucleotides agree with TRBD2. This CDR3 is 15 amino acids long. V lost 1 base to trimming and J lost 3 bases; unmatched junction nucleotides: 6. The germline CDR1 and CDR2 sequences are LGHNA and YSLEER. The CDR3 region is CASSQGGGTIYEQYF. The CDR3 bases are TGCGCCAGCAGCCAAGGGGGGGGTACAATCTACGAGCAGTACTTC.

The chain couples TRBV6-5 to TRBJ2-1; D is possibly TRBD2 (7 bases). From germline, CDR1 is MNHEY and CDR2 SVGAGI. There are 16 residues in the CDR3. Trimming pared 0 bases from V and 5 bases from J, leaving 14 bases between. The CDR3 spells CASSYSFRGAHNEQFF. The CDR3 DNA reads as TGTGCCAGCAGTTACTCGTTCCGGGGGGCGCACAATGAGCAGTTCTTC.

This chain links TRBV7-2 with TRBJ1-4; D is undetermined. The CDR3 has 13 residues. V shed 5 bases and J shed 8 bases, with 12 bases lying between them. In germline, CDR1 is SGHTA, CDR2 FQGNSA. CDR3 protein: CASSIEGSEKLFF. As DNA, the CDR3 is TGTGCCAGCAGCATAGAGGGTTCGGAAAAACTGTTTTTT.

The V call is TRBV5-4, the J call TRBJ2-7; tentatively, D is TRBD1 (6 bases). Germline V lookup: CDR1 SGHNT, CDR2 YYREEE (reference sequence). This CDR3 region has 16 residues. The germline V and J ends were trimmed by 0 bases and 0 bases, with 13 bases remaining between them. The CDR3 DNA reads as TGTGCCAGCAGCTTGGGGGGGCACAAACTCTCCTACGAGCAGTACTTC. It specifies CASSLGGHKLSYEQYF.

The V and J genes are TRBV12-3 or TRBV12-4 and TRBJ2-7, with D unresolved. Trimming removed 4 bases from V and 3 bases from J, with 10 bases in between. CDR3 length: 13 residues. The CDR3 spells CASSYTVIYEQYF. The CDR3 DNA reads TGTGCCAGCAGTTATACAGTTATCTACGAGCAGTACTTC.

In this sample, this clone turned up a few times. The chain uses TRBV6-2 or TRBV6-3 and TRBJ1-5, with D tentatively TRBD1 (5 bases). Germline lookup yields CDR1 MNHEY and CDR2 SVGEGT. This CDR3 contains 15 residues. The V end was cut by 0 bases, the J end by 4 bases, with 10 bases between. CDR3 sequence: CASSYSGNRNQPQHF. The CDR3 nucleotides read TGTGCCAGCAGTTACTCGGGAAACAGGAATCAGCCCCAGCATTTT.

This clone was recorded only once. The chain carries TRBV5-8 and TRBJ1-2, with no clear D. Trimming stripped 7 bases from V and 1 base from J, with 5 bases between. CDR1 is SGHTS and CDR2 is YDEGEE in the germline V gene. The CDR3 is 11 residues long. The CDR3 sequence: CASEDNYGYTF. For the CDR3, the DNA is TGTGCCAGCGAGGATAACTATGGCTACACCTTC.